This TCR beta chain is drawn from a study of technical replicates of blood from a few donors (dated by TCRdb to 2016 to 2017). This clone occurred once. It has no known antigen specificity. Within one base of it there is no much larger clone, and no base qualities were kept. This CDR3 is also generated by other DNA sequences in the sample. The junction shows trimming of 1 base on V and 9 bases on J, and the gene matches do not reach 5 bases of it. The germline V gene encodes CDR1 MGHRA and CDR2 YSYEKL. The CDR3 runs 14 residues from the cysteine to the phenylalanine. Only the CDR3 portion is preserved as DNA: 42 bases, with reading frame beginning at the first base. The method behind the library was the immunoSEQ multiplex PCR assay. Imported from immuneACCESS, the table was reduced by TCRdb to in-frame sequences with V and J called. These copies leave out some clones; in studies compared against another copy, an unresolved V gene accounts for under half, and the cause of the remainder is not known. The sample has approximately 70,000 clones on record, roughly 89% of them singletons. The ten largest clones take up 0.3% to 0.4% of the sample.

Specimen: T cells isolated from PBMCs. The rearrangement combines TRBV4-1 with TRBJ1-2; 10 of the junction bases match TRBD1. The source of this sequence is a human donor in good health. Some clones in this sample may be carry-over from other donors' samples. The CDR3 amino acid sequence is: CASSQGLGQGSYTF. The DNA sequence is given as TGCGCCAGCAGCCAAGGGTTGGGACAGGGGAGCTACACCTTC.